The present T cell receptor beta chain was sequenced within a study of cytomegalovirus exposure and HLA in healthy donors. Study-wide background: From roughly 180 million T cells, an earlier analysis saw approximately 120 million unique TCR beta sequences. Study results and limitations: A later analysis reportedly identified an Asian-associated ancestry cluster as carrying fewer N-insertions than the roughly 720-donor mean.

All donors participated as healthy donors of bone marrow. Comments on this clone: Its matching antigen is unknown.

The germline V gene has CDR1 MNHEY and CDR2 SVGAGI. With 6 bases clipped from V and 1 base from J, the junction kept 7 bases outside the gene matches. The CDR3 is made up of 15 amino acids. Primers for the PCR totalled 60 Vbeta and 13 Jbeta. Using immunoSEQ multiplex PCR, the repertoire was profiled, and TCRdb retains in-frame clones only, with some absent. The data hold 85,000 to 100,000 clones, with approximately 63% observed a single time. This rearrangement joins TRBV6-5 to TRBJ2-7, with 9 bases aligning to TRBD1. This sequence originates from a woman aged 25 to 39 in good health and CMV-seronegative. The sequenced sample consisted of PBMCs. CDR3 DNA sequence: TGTGCCAGCAGGTATACCGGGACAGGGTCCTACGAGCAGTACTTC. It codes for CASRYTGTGSYEQYF.